One and the same sample provided the 19 T cell receptor beta chains below, sequenced in a study of T-cell memory formation after mild COVID-19. TCRdb re-analysed the 5' RACE reads in MiXCR, keeping a single row per CDR3 protein. The sample has 550,000 to 650,000 distinct CDR3 sequences, 15% to 20% seen once; the top ten hold approximately 8.1%. The material sequenced was PBMCs or a T cell subset sorted from them (not recorded which). These receptors were collected from an adult woman who had mild COVID-19 (a few samples of this study predate the infection). Cell type and time point are not known.

This clonotype appeared a few times. The CDR3, as DNA: TGTGCCAGCAGTTTGCTCGGTTCCGGGGAGCTGTTTTTT. Protein sequence: CASSLLGSGELFF. The J gene is TRBJ2-2, the V gene TRBV12-3 or TRBV12-4; no firm D call. Trimming cost V 3 bases and J 6 bases, with 8 bases left between them. The CDR3 consists of 13 residues.

This clonotype was recorded a few times. The V call is TRBV7-6, the J call TRBJ2-3, with 7 bases identical to TRBD1. Losses at the gene ends were 5 bases for V and 2 bases for J; bases not matched to a gene: 7. The CDR3 length is 15 residues. Germline loops: CDR1 SGHVS, CDR2 FNYEAQ. CDR3 bases: TGTGCCAGCAGCGTCGACAGGGAATACACAGATACGCAGTATTTT. Amino acids: CASSVDREYTDTQYF.

The V and J genes are TRBV6-2 or TRBV6-3 and TRBJ2-7; TRBD1 matches 7 bases. The V gene end was trimmed by 9 bases and the J gene end by 3 bases; junction bases not matched to a gene: 11. This CDR3 has 14 amino acids. CDR1 is MNHEY, CDR2 SVGEGT, per germline. The CDR3 DNA reads TGTGCCAGTCTCCGGGACAGCAGGAACTACGAGCAGTACTTC. Its protein product is CASLRDSRNYEQYF.

The V call is TRBV14, the J call TRBJ1-1; D is unresolved. The CDR3 extends over 13 amino acids. The V and J ends lost 3 bases and 5 bases respectively, with 10 bases between them. Germline V lookup: CDR1 SGHDN, CDR2 FVKESK. CDR3 in amino acids: CASSQVAGTEAFF. CDR3 DNA: TGTGCCAGCAGCCAGGTTGCGGGTACTGAAGCTTTCTTT. Together with reference TRBV14 and TRBJ1-1, the CDR3 gives the full variable domain: EAGVTQFPSHSVIEKGQTVTLRCDPISGHDNLYWYRRVMGKEIKFLLHFVKESKQDESGMPNNRFLAERTGGTYSTLKVQPAELEDSGVYFCASSQVAGTEAFFGQGTRLTVV.

This clonotype was detected a few times. The J gene is TRBJ1-1, the V gene TRBV7-9; unclear D gene. In germline, CDR1 is SEHNR, CDR2 FQNEAQ (reference sequence). Trimming removed 1 base from V and 1 base from J, with 10 bases in between. The CDR3 loop spans 15 amino acids. Here the CDR3 reads CASSLDLVGNTEAFF. The CDR3 DNA reads TGTGCCAGCAGCTTAGACTTAGTGGGGAACACTGAAGCTTTCTTT.

The chain recombines TRBV7-9 with TRBJ1-2; the D gene is possibly TRBD1 (6 bases). This CDR3 contains 16 residues. CDR1 and CDR2 (germline): SEHNR, FQNEAQ (reference sequence). V lost 1 base and J lost 2, with 14 bases in between. The CDR3 DNA is TGTGCCAGCAGCTTAGTCGGGGACATCCTCAACTATGGCTACACCTTC. This codes for CASSLVGDILNYGYTF.

As for this clonotype: One end of the junction does not line up with germline, which may come from a read error. The chain is built from TRBV18 and TRBJ1-1; D not resolved. Germline V gives CDR1 KGHSH, CDR2 LQKENI. This CDR3 comprises 15 residues. CDR3 in amino acids: CARSPGKGRDTEAFF. CDR3 sequence (DNA): TGTGCCAGATCACCAGGCAAGGGAAGAGACACTGAAGCTTTCTTT.

This clonotype was counted ten times or more. The chain employs TRBV4-1 and TRBJ2-1, with D hard to call. Per germline, CDR1 MGHRA and CDR2 YSYEKL. V was shortened by 0 bases and J by 1 base, with 10 bases between the two germline ends. CDR3 length equals 16 residues. Here the CDR3 DNA reads TGCGCCAGCAGCCAAGACCCCTCCCTTTCCTACAATGAGCAGTTCTTC. Its translation is CASSQDPSLSYNEQFF.

This clonotype was observed a few times. The chain combines TRBV7-8 with TRBJ2-1; D unclear. The CDR3 is 14 amino acids. CDR1 and CDR2 from the germline V gene are SGHVS and FQNEAQ. Trimming shortened V by 7 bases and J by 1 base, and 11 bases separated the two germline ends. The DNA of the CDR3 is TGTGCCAGCACCCCTCGGGCGTCCTACAATGAGCAGTTCTTC. Amino acids: CASTPRASYNEQFF.

This chain's CDR3 is CASPPIEETQYF. In nucleotides, the CDR3 is TGTGCCAGCCCACCGATCGAGGAGACCCAGTACTTC. This chain uses TRBV19 with TRBJ2-5; no firm D call. The CDR3 consists of 12 residues. Trimming took 9 bases from V and 5 from J, leaving 13 bases between them. The germline V gene has CDR1 LNHDA and CDR2 SQIVND (reference sequence).

This chain links TRBV20-1 with TRBJ2-3; D is uncertain. The CDR3 extends over 13 amino acids. V lost 0 bases and J 5 bases, leaving 9 bases between the germline ends. From germline, CDR1 is DFQATT and CDR2 SNEGSKA (reference sequence). CDR3 region: CSARDRLVDTQYF. The CDR3 DNA reads as TGCAGTGCTAGAGATCGTTTGGTAGATACGCAGTATTTT.

This clonotype has just a few counts. This chain connects TRBV5-1 to TRBJ2-1; D is perhaps TRBD1 or TRBD2 (7 bases each). CDR3 size: 17 residues. Germline CDR1 and CDR2: SGHRS and YFSETQ. Trimming cost V 1 base and J 0 bases, with 14 bases left between them. CDR3 bases: TGCGCCAGCAGCTTGTCGACAGGGAGGGTCTCCTACAATGAGCAGTTCTTC. Translating it yields CASSLSTGRVSYNEQFF.

This clonotype was counted between two and nine times. This chain uses TRBV7-6 with TRBJ2-7; 9 nucleotides match TRBD1. Germline V gives CDR1 SGHVS, CDR2 FNYEAQ. There are 15 residues in the CDR3. Losses at the gene ends were 8 bases for V and 6 bases for J; bases not matched to a gene: 14. The CDR3 DNA is TGTGCCAGCGGTCCGCGAATGACAGGGGGTGGCGAGCAGTACTTC. It encodes CASGPRMTGGGEQYF. Combining the CDR3 with reference TRBV7-6 and TRBJ2-7 gives the whole variable domain GAGVSQSPRYKVTKRGQDVALRCDPISGHVSLYWYRQALGQGPEFLTYFNYEAQQDKSGLPNDRFSAERPEGSISTLTIQRTEQRDSAMYRCASGPRMTGGGEQYFGPGTRLTVT.

This clonotype was detected a few times. The chain carries TRBV7-2 and TRBJ1-1; no definite D call. Trimming cost V 3 bases and J 2 bases, with 10 bases left between them. Germline loops: CDR1 SGHTA, CDR2 FQGNSA. CDR3 length: 14 residues. CDR3 amino acids: CASSFFTSNTEAFF. The CDR3 DNA sequence: TGTGCCAGCAGCTTCTTCACAAGTAACACTGAAGCTTTCTTT.

This clonotype was recorded many times. This chain connects TRBV20-1 to TRBJ2-7, with D uncertain. Germline V gene data show CDR1 as DFQATT and CDR2 as SNEGSKA (reference sequence). The V gene lost 5 bases and the J gene lost 4 bases, with 12 bases spanning the gap. There are 12 residues in the CDR3. CDR3 in DNA: TGCAGTGCTCCCTGGGTTGGGTACGAGCAGTACTTC. Amino acids: CSAPWVGYEQYF.

The J gene is TRBJ2-1, the V gene TRBV29-1; 8 nucleotides line up with TRBD2. The germline V gene encodes CDR1 SQVTM and CDR2 ANQGSEA. Germline trimming cut 6 bases from V and 9 bases from J; bases unmatched to any gene: 13. The CDR3 is 14 residues long. CDR3 DNA: TGCAGCGTGGTTCGGGGGGGAGTCGCTTTTGAGCAGTTCTTC. This sequence encodes CSVVRGGVAFEQFF.

This clonotype appeared a few times. The chain uses TRBV25-1 and TRBJ2-5, with 8 bases identical to TRBD2. Germline V gives CDR1 MGHDK, CDR2 SYGVNS. The CDR3 runs 15 residues. The trim removed 2 bases at V and 1 base at J, leaving 3 bases unmatched. The CDR3 DNA sequence: TGTGCCAGCAGTGAAGTAGGACTAGCCCAAGAGACCCAGTACTTC. Translated, it gives CASSEVGLAQETQYF.

In this sample, this clonotype turned up a few times. This chain links TRBV7-9 with TRBJ1-1; a weak D match, TRBD1 (6 bases). CDR3 size: 16 residues. In germline, CDR1 is SEHNR, CDR2 FQNEAQ (reference sequence). V lost 0 bases to trimming and J lost 2 bases, with 13 bases between them. This CDR3 is CASSLAPGHLNTEAFF. CDR3 bases: TGTGCCAGCAGCTTAGCACCGGGACACCTAAACACTGAAGCTTTCTTT. Using reference TRBV7-9 and TRBJ1-1 for the parts outside the CDR3, the full variable domain is DTGVSQNPRHKITKRGQNVTFRCDPISEHNRLYWYRQTLGQGPEFLTYFQNEAQLEKSRLLSDRFSAERPKGSFSTLEIQRTEQGDSAMYLCASSLAPGHLNTEAFFGQGTRLTVV.

The chain is built from TRBV14 and TRBJ2-3; D is undetermined. Germline V gene sequence: CDR1 SGHDN, CDR2 FVKESK. The CDR3 sequence is 15 residues long. Trimming removed 0 bases from V and 4 bases from J, with 11 bases in between. The CDR3 loop is CASSQDRGWADTQYF. Written as DNA, the CDR3 is TGTGCCAGCAGCCAAGATCGCGGTTGGGCAGATACGCAGTATTTT. Together with reference TRBV14 and TRBJ2-3, the CDR3 gives the full variable domain: EAGVTQFPSHSVIEKGQTVTLRCDPISGHDNLYWYRRVMGKEIKFLLHFVKESKQDESGMPNNRFLAERTGGTYSTLKVQPAELEDSGVYFCASSQDRGWADTQYFGPGTRLTVL.